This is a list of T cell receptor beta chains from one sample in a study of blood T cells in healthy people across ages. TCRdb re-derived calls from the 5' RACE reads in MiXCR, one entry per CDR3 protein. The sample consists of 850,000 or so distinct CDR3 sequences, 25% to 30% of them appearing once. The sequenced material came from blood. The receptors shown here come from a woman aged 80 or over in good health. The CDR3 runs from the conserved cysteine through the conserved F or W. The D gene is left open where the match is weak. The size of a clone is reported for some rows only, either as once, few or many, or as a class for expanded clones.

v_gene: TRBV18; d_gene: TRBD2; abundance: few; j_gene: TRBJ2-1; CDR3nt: TGTGCCAGCTCACGCGGGGGGGCCTACAATGAGCAGTTCTTC; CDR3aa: CASSRGGAYNEQFF
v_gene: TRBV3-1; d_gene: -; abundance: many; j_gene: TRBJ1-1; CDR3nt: TGTGCCAGCAGCCAAGTACGGGGGAAGACTGAAGCTTTCTTT; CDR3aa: CASSQVRGKTEAFF
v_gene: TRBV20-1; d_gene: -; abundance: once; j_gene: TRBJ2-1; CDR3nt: TGCAGTGCCATGACCCTATCTGAGCAGTTCTTC; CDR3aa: CSAMTLSEQFF
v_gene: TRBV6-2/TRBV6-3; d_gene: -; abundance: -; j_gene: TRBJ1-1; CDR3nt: TGTGCCAGCAGTTCACTCAGGGACACTGAAGCTTTCTTT; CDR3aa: CASSSLRDTEAFF
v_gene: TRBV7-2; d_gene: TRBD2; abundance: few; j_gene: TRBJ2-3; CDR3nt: TGTGCCAGCAGCTTAAGGACTAGCGGGGACACAGATACGCGGTATTTT; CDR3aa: CASSLRTSGDTDTRYF
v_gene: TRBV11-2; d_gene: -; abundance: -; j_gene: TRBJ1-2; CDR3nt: TGTGCCAGCAGCTGGGGTATGAGGGCAGACTATGGCTACACCTTC; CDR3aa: CASSWGMRADYGYTF
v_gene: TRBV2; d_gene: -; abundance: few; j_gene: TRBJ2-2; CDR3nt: TGTGCCAGCAGTGCCTACAAGAACACCGGGGAGCTGTTTTTT; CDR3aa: CASSAYKNTGELFF
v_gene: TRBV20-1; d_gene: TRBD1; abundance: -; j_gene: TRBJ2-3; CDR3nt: TGCAGTGCTGCCGCCAGGGGGCCCACAGATACGCAGTATTTT; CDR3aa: CSAAARGPTDTQYF
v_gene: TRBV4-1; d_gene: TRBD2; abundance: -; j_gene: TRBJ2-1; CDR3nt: TGCGCCAGCAGCCAAGGAAGTAGCGGGGGGGCCTATGAGCAGTTCTTC; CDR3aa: CASSQGSSGGAYEQFF
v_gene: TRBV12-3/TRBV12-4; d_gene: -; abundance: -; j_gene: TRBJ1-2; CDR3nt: TGTGCCAGCGCTACCCCGGGAGAGGGCTACACCTTC; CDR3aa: CASATPGEGYTF
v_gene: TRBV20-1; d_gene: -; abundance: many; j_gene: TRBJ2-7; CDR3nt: TGCAGTGCTAGAGATCCAGCAACCTACGAGCAGTACTTC; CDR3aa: CSARDPATYEQYF
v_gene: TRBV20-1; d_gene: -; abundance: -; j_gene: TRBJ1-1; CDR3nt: TGCAGTGGGTTTAGGATGAACACTGAAGTTTTCTTT; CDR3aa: CSGFRMNTEVFF
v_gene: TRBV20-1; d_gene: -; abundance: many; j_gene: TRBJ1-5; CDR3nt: TGCAGTGCTAGCCCCTCCTTCGGGGGCAATCAGCCCCAGCATTTT; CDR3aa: CSASPSFGGNQPQHF
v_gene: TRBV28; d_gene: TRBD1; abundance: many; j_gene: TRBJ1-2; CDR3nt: TGTGCCAGCAGTTTTGCGGACAGGGGGAATGGCTACACCTTC; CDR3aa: CASSFADRGNGYTF
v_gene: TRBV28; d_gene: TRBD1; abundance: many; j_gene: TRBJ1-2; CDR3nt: TGTGCCAGCAGTTTAACCCCGGGACAGGGACATGGCTACACCTTC; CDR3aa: CASSLTPGQGHGYTF
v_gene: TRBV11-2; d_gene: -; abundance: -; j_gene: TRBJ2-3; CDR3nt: TGTGCCAGCAGCTGCAGGCCAGGGAGGGATACGCAGTATTTT; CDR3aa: CASSCRPGRDTQYF
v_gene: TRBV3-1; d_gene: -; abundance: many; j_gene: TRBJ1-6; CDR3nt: TGTGCCAGCAGCCAGGGCAGGACAGTGGGTTCACCCCTCCACTTT; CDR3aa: CASSQGRTVGSPLHF
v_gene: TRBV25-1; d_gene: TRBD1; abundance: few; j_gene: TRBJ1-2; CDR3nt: TGCCATGAACGGACAGGGAGATACTATGGCTACACCTTC; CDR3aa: CHERTGRYYGYTF
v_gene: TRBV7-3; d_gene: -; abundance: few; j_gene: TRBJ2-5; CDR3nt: TGTGCCAGCAGCTTCGGTGGACGCGGGAAGACCCAGTACTTC; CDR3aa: CASSFGGRGKTQYF
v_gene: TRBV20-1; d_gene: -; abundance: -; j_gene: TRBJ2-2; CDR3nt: TGCAGTGCTTCAGGGGTCGGGGAGCTGTTTTTT; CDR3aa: CSASGVGELFF
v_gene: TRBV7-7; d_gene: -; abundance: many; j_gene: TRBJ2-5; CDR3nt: TGTGCTAGCAGCCGGGATAGGGAGACCCAGTACTTC; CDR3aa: CASSRDRETQYF
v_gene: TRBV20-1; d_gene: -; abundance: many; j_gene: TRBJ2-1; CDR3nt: TGCAGTGCTAGAGATCAAGAAAGGATGGATGGGTGGCGGAATGAGCAGTTCTTC; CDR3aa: CSARDQERMDGWRNEQFF
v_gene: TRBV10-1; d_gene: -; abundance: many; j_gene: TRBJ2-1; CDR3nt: TGCGCCAGTAATACACTAGAGGGCAATGAGCAGTTCTTC; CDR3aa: CASNTLEGNEQFF
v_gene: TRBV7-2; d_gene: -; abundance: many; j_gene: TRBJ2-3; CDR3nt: TGTGCCAGCAGCTCCCGAGGGGGGACGGCAGATACGCAGTATTTT; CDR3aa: CASSSRGGTADTQYF
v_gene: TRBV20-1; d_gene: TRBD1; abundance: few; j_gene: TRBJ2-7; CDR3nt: TGCAGTGCTAGAGACGGGACAGGGCCCTACGAGCAGTACTTC; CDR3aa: CSARDGTGPYEQYF
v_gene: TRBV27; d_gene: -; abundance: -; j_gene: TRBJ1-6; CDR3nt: TGTGCCAGCAGTTGGGAGACGAAAAATTCACCCCTCCACTTT; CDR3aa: CASSWETKNSPLHF
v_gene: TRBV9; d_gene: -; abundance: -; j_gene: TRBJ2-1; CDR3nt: TGTGCCAGCAGCGTAGGTAGTGACTTGGGGAGTAAGCCGTTCTTC; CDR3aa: CASSVGSDLGSKPFF
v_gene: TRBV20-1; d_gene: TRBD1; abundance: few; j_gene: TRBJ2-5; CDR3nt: TGCAGTGCCATTCGACAGGGTGTCGTGGAGACCCAGTACTTC; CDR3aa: CSAIRQGVVETQYF
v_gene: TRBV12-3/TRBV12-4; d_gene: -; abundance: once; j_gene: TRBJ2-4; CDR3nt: TGTGCCAGCAGAGGAAGCAGGGGAAACATTCAGTACTTC; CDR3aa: CASRGSRGNIQYF
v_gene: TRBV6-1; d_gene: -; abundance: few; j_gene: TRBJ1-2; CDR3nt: TGTGCCAGCAGTGAGGTTGGGGGGGGCAGCTATGGCTACACCTTC; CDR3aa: CASSEVGGGSYGYTF
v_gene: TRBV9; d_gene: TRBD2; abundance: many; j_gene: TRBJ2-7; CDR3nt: TGTGCCAGCAGCGTAGGCACTAGCGGGGTTGAAGAGCAGTACTTC; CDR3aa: CASSVGTSGVEEQYF